This section outlines one TCR beta chain sequence together with its context. Its antigen is currently unknown. These data come from a study of shared clonotypes between healthy human individuals. Method: immunoSEQ multiplex PCR; TCRdb's copy keeps in-frame clones and lacks some. Of some 740,000 clones in the sample, 80% to 95% were seen once. The study, taken as a whole, reports: What naive subsets generally showed was a larger estimated richness than memory subsets showed.

Terminally differentiated effector memory CD45RA+ cells were excluded from the naive CD8 cells, which were CD45RO-negative and positively selected for CCR7. The length of the CDR3 is 16 residues. V gave up 7 bases and J gave up 6 bases; unmatched junction bases: 15. Germline CDR1 reads MNHEY; CDR2 reads SMNVEV (reference sequence). The sequence came from a man between 25 and 39 years old in good health. The V gene is TRBV27, the J gene TRBJ1-2, with 9 bases fitting TRBD1. The source material was naive CD8+ T cells sorted from blood. CDR3 coding DNA: TGTGCCAGCACCACCCAAGGGGGACAGGGAACGAATGGCTACACCTTC. It encodes CASTTQGGQGTNGYTF.